The next 9 T cell receptor beta chains were all read from a single sample in a study of regulatory T cells in long-lasting Graves disease. Researchers made TCR beta libraries by using iRepertoire HTBI primers and running Arm-PCR on CDR3 regions. MiXCR, applied by TCRdb to the multiplex PCR reads, yields one record per CDR3 protein. The data contain roughly 420,000 distinct CDR3 sequences, about 15% of them singletons. As to time point: newly diagnosed GD, antithyroid drugs for less than 3 months. PBMC RNA served as the TCR library source. The same sample was also used in a study of T cells in Graves' hyperthyroidism and ophthalmopathy.

The sequenced sample was peripheral blood mononuclear cells (PBMCs), obtained at new diagnosis, from a patient treated with antithyroid drugs. The receptors originated from a woman in her late teens or twenties with Graves disease.

This clonotype was found a few times. This chain links TRBV5-1 with TRBJ2-2, with 7 bases that match TRBD2. Per germline, CDR1 SGHRS and CDR2 YFSETQ. The length of the CDR3 is 15 residues. After removal of 1 base from V and 4 bases from J, the junction contained 4 bases not matched to a gene. CDR3 in DNA: TGCGCCAGCAGCTTGACTAGCGTGTCCACCGGGGAGCTGTTTTTT. The encoded protein is CASSLTSVSTGELFF.

This clonotype was seen repeatedly, ten times or more. This rearrangement joins TRBV5-5 to TRBJ2-1, with D unresolved. Germline V gene lookup returns CDR1 SGHKS and CDR2 YYEKEE (reference sequence). V dropped 1 base and J dropped 3 bases, with 11 bases sitting between them. The CDR3 covers 15 residues. CDR3 residues: CASSLTLVVYNEQFF. The CDR3 bases are TGTGCCAGCAGCTTGACCCTTGTCGTCTACAATGAGCAGTTCTTC.

This clonotype was detected many times. The chain carries TRBV10-2 and TRBJ2-1; D might be TRBD2 (6 bases). There are 12 residues in the CDR3. CDR1 and CDR2 (germline): WSHSY, SAAADI. V dropped 6 bases and J dropped 10 bases, with 13 bases sitting between them. This CDR3 is CASSQLAVEQFF. Here the CDR3 DNA reads TGCGCCAGCAGCCAACTAGCCGTAGAGCAGTTCTTC.

This chain uses TRBV7-2 with TRBJ2-7; D gene ambiguous. This CDR3 contains 12 residues. V was shortened by 1 base and J by 6 bases, with 7 bases between the two germline ends. Looked up from germline, CDR1 is SGHTA and CDR2 is FQGNSA. This CDR3 is CASSLVSVEQYF. For the CDR3, the DNA is TGTGCCAGCAGCTTAGTGTCCGTCGAGCAGTACTTC.

This clonotype appeared many times. The chain combines TRBV12-3 or TRBV12-4 with TRBJ2-7; either TRBD1 or TRBD2 may fit D (5 bases each). V was pared by 4 bases and J by 6 bases, with 16 bases between. This CDR3 is 14 amino acids long. CDR3 loop: CASSSSGTGGEQYF. The CDR3 DNA follows: TGTGCCAGCAGTTCCTCCGGGACCGGCGGCGAGCAGTACTTC.

The table lists this clonotype with many counts. The V and J genes are TRBV7-2 and TRBJ2-1, with 9 bases lining up with TRBD2. Trimming took 5 bases from V and 4 from J; bases not matched to a gene: 6. There are 15 residues in the CDR3. In germline, CDR1 is SGHTA, CDR2 FQGNSA. CDR3: CASSHSGRYYNEQFF. Here the CDR3 DNA reads TGTGCCAGCAGCCACAGCGGGAGGTATTACAATGAGCAGTTCTTC.

This clonotype was seen repeatedly, ten times or more. The chain has TRBV6-1 and TRBJ2-3; D is uncertain. The CDR3 is made up of 14 amino acids. V was pared by 1 base and J by 0 bases, with 5 bases between. Germline CDR1 MNHNS, CDR2 SASEGT. In DNA form, the CDR3 reads TGTGCCAGCAGTGAAGAAATTAGCACAGATACGCAGTATTTT. This sequence encodes CASSEEISTDTQYF.

This clonotype was counted many times. The chain uses TRBV6-5 and TRBJ2-1, with 11 bases aligning to TRBD2. The CDR3 runs 17 residues. Per germline, CDR1 MNHEY and CDR2 SVGAGI. The trim removed 2 bases at V and 8 bases at J, leaving 11 bases unmatched. The CDR3 DNA reads as TGTGCCAGCAGTTACGGGTTAGCGGGAGGGTTCGTTGATGAGCAGTTCTTC. This codes for CASSYGLAGGFVDEQFF.

The genes are TRBV28 and TRBJ2-3; 10 bases fit TRBD2. The CDR3 is 15 amino acids. V was pared by 3 bases and J by 6 bases, with 6 bases of the junction left unmatched. CDR1 and CDR2 from the germline V gene are MDHEN and SYDVKM. The CDR3, as DNA: TGTGCCAGCAGTTTTGCTAGCGGGGGTTGGGATACGCAGTATTTT. Translation: CASSFASGGWDTQYF.